Detailed here is one TCR beta chain. Antigen unknown. Trimming at V came to 4 bases and at J to 2 bases, leaving 10 bases not matched to a gene. Per the germline V gene, CDR1 is SGDLS and CDR2 is YYNGEE. CDR3 size: 16 residues. The data stem from a study of OX40 agonist ivuxolimab in advanced cancers. The study's findings and limits: Normalized expansion of T-cell clones was also low for some nonresponders. Clonal expansion by week 6 occurred in CD4+ and CD8+ blood T cells (at 0.1 to 3.0 mg/kg).

Sequencing was performed with immunoSEQ multiplex PCR; in TCRdb, only in-frame clones are kept and a portion is missing. In the table there are 100,000 or so clones, roughly nine tenths of which are singletons. The cohort excluded patients with autoimmune disease history or systemic immunosuppression. Material: CD4+ or CD8+ T cells sorted from blood, obtained in a trial of the OX40 agonist ivuxolimab. The chain employs TRBV9 and TRBJ2-7; 9 bases are shared with TRBD2. The sequence came from an adult with an advanced solid tumor such as melanoma, head and neck, liver or kidney cancer. The CDR3 loop is CASSSRTSAGAYEQYF. CDR3 in DNA: TGTGCCAGCAGCTCCCGGACTAGCGCGGGGGCCTACGAGCAGTACTTC. The full variable domain, in which reference TRBV9 and TRBJ2-7 provide the parts outside the CDR3, is DSGVTQTPKHLITATGQRVTLRCSPRSGDLSVYWYQQSLDQGLQFLIQYYNGEERAKGNILERFSAQQFPDLHSELNLSSLELGDSALYFCASSSRTSAGAYEQYFGPGTRLTVT.